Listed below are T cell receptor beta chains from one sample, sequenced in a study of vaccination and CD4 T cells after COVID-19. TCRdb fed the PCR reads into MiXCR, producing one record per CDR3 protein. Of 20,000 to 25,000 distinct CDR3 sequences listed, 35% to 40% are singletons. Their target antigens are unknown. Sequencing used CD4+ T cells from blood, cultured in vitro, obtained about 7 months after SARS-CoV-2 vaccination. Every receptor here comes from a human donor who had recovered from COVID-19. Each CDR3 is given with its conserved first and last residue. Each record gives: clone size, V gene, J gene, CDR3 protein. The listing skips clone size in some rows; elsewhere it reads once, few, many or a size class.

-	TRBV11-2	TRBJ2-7	CASSSITGTRHYEQYF
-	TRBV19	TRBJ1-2	CASSTSLAGVNYGYTF
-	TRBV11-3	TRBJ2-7	CASSLGQSSGEQYF
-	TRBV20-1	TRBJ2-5	CSAPGLAGVGGGGETQYF
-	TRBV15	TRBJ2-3	CATSRDQGAGTDTQYF
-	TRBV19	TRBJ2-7	CASSWYGAADPYEQYF
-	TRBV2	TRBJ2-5	CASTYQETQYF
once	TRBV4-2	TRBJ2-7	CASSLRLAREPDYEQYF
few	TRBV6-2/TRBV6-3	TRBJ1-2	CASSYWESNGYTF
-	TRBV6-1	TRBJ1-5	CASNRQGTNQPQHF
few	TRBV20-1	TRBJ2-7	CSARAPSGHTYEQYF
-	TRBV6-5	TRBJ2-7	CASSYIGQGLEQYF
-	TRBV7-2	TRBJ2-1	CASSAGGSGSYNEQFF
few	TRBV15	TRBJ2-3	CATSRGASGYSDTQYF
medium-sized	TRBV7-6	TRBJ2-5	CASSLFQGQETQYF
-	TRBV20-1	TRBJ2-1	CSARDRSGGSYNEQFF
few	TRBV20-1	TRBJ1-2	CSASQGGIGYTF
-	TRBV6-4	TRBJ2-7	CASSDSASGSFEQYF
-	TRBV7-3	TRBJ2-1	CASSPGGDEQFF
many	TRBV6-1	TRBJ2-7	CASRKESRGGSLVYEQYF
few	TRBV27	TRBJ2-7	CASSRLVDSEQYF
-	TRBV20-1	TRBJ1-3	CSARDTGNTIYF
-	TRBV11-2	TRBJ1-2	CASSFTGTQGYTF
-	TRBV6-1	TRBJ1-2	CASGRVTGNGYTF
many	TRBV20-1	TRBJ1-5	CSARVGLGQPQHF
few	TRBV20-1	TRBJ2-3	CSARDRRGGLDTQYF
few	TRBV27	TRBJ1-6	CASSFGYNSPLHF
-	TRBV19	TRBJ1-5	CASTPWGTANQPQHF
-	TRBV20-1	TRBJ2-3	CSARRGFAQSTDTQYF
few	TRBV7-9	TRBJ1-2	CASSWDSYGYTF
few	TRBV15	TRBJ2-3	CATSRDSLWGGVTDTQYF